This T cell receptor (beta chain) was sequenced in a study of CD8+CD57+ T cells in acquired aplastic anemia. Overall study context: Quantities of DNA derived from sorted CD4+ and CD8+ cells averaged around 3.2 ug.

A single count supports this clonotype. According to the study, genomic DNA was the template for TCR beta VDJ and CDR3 profiling. TCRdb recomputed calls from the reads with MiXCR, one row per CDR3 protein. Among about 180,000 distinct CDR3 sequences listed, less than 60% were seen once. CD8+CD57+ cell expansion, shown by flow cytometry, had occurred in the patients selected for sequencing. Germline V CDR1 and CDR2: SGHDT, YYEEEE. V was clipped by 0 bases and J by 8 bases, with 8 bases between them. CDR3 size: 13 residues. The receptor comes from a human donor with aplastic anemia. Sequencing was performed on sorted CD4+, CD8+, or CD8+CD57+ T cells (not recorded which) from PBMCs. The gene calls are TRBV5-6 and TRBJ2-2; D remains ambiguous. The CDR3 region has the DNA TGTGCCAGCAGCTTGGCACGGCCGGGGGAGCTGTTTTTT. This sequence encodes CASSLARPGELFF.